The 25 T cell receptor beta chains reported below all come from one sample, sequenced in a study of T cells in Graves' hyperthyroidism and ophthalmopathy. Amplified regions were TCR beta CDR3 sequences from RNA transcripts. The TCR CDR3 first-round RT-PCR relied on the HTBI primer set. MiXCR was run by TCRdb on the multiplex PCR reads, yielding one entry per CDR3 protein. In the table there are around 400,000 distinct CDR3 sequences, around 25% of which are singletons. Sequencing was performed on blood. The source of these receptors is a man in his forties or fifties with Graves' hyperthyroidism.

This clonotype was picked up one time. The chain joins TRBV19 to TRBJ1-1, with D possibly matching TRBD1 (6 bases). The CDR3 sequence is 14 residues long. From germline, CDR1 is LNHDA and CDR2 SQIVND (reference sequence). Trimming cost V 5 bases and J 1 base, with 11 bases left between them. CDR3 loop: CASSGDRSNTEAFF. The CDR3 DNA reads as TGTGCCAGTAGTGGAGACAGGTCGAACACTGAAGCTTTCTTT.

The genes are TRBV7-3 and TRBJ2-5; 15 positions match TRBD2. Looked up from germline, CDR1 is SGHTA and CDR2 is FQGTGA. V dropped 5 bases and J dropped 4; count of bases not matched to a gene: 8. The length of the CDR3 is 17 residues. For the CDR3, the DNA is TGTGCCAGCAGCCAAGTCGGGACTAGCGGGAGGAGAGAGACCCAGTACTTC. Encoded protein: CASSQVGTSGRRETQYF.

In its sample, this clonotype was seen a few times. The chain uses TRBV5-1 and TRBJ2-1; a possible D gene is TRBD2 (7 bases). Per germline, CDR1 SGHRS and CDR2 YFSETQ. Trimming took 4 bases from V and 12 from J, leaving 17 bases between them. This CDR3 spans 13 amino acids. CDR3 amino acids: CASSPVGGLAQFF. The CDR3 bases are TGCGCCAGCAGCCCGGTCGGGGGGCTAGCGCAGTTCTTC.

This clonotype turned up a few times. The chain uses TRBV6-1 and TRBJ2-7; 8 bases agree with TRBD1. The germline V gene has CDR1 MNHNS and CDR2 SASEGT. The length of the CDR3 is 15 residues. V dropped 4 bases and J dropped 0; count of bases not matched to a gene: 5. The CDR3: CASSADRASSYEQYF. CDR3 sequence (DNA): TGTGCCAGCAGTGCGGACAGGGCAAGCTCCTACGAGCAGTACTTC.

This clonotype was counted at least ten times. V is TRBV5-1 and J is TRBJ2-1; D not certain. The CDR3 contains 14 residues. Per germline, CDR1 SGHRS and CDR2 YFSETQ. Trimming stripped 0 bases from V and 7 bases from J, with 11 bases between. The CDR3 bases are TGCGCCAGCAGCTTGGGCCAGGTAGGGAATGAGCAGTTCTTC. As protein: CASSLGQVGNEQFF.

This clonotype was detected many times. V gene TRBV6-1 combines with J gene TRBJ2-7, with 9 bases identical to TRBD2. There are 13 residues in the CDR3. Germline values: CDR1 MNHNS, CDR2 SASEGT. Losses at the gene ends were 7 bases for V and 4 bases for J; bases not matched to a gene: 5. The CDR3 sequence: CASTRGRGYEQYF. CDR3 nucleotide sequence: TGTGCCAGCACTCGCGGGAGGGGGTACGAGCAGTACTTC.

The chain employs TRBV9 and TRBJ2-1; TRBD2 matches at 8 bases. Trimming cost V 6 bases and J 8 bases; bases outside gene matches: 13. CDR3 size: 15 residues. CDR1 and CDR2 from the germline V gene are SGDLS and YYNGEE. CDR3 in amino acids: CASTRSGRVMDEQFF. CDR3 nucleotides: TGTGCCAGCACCCGAAGCGGGAGAGTTATGGATGAGCAGTTCTTC.

This clonotype was detected only once. The rearrangement links TRBV6-2 or TRBV6-3 to TRBJ2-1; 8 nucleotides match TRBD2. Trimming took 8 bases from V and 4 from J; bases not matched to a gene: 7. CDR1 and CDR2 from the germline V gene are MNHEY and SVGEGT. This CDR3 is 14 amino acids long. The chain's CDR3 is CASLKAGAYNEQFF. The CDR3 DNA follows: TGTGCCAGCCTGAAAGCGGGAGCGTACAATGAGCAGTTCTTC.

The CDR3 protein is CASSPGLVVTSGKYNEQFF. As DNA, the CDR3 is TGTGCCAGCAGCCCGGGGTTGGTGGTTACTAGCGGGAAATACAATGAGCAGTTCTTC. The chain links TRBV7-3 to TRBJ2-1; TRBD2 matches at 10 bases. The V and J ends lost 5 bases and 4 bases, in that order; junction bases with no gene match: 17. In germline, CDR1 is SGHTA, CDR2 FQGTGA. This CDR3 comprises 19 residues.

CDR3 amino acids: CAWTEGRNEKLFF. CDR3 nucleotides: TGTGCCTGGACCGAAGGCAGAAATGAAAAACTGTTTTTT. This chain connects TRBV30 to TRBJ1-4; D is uncertain. This CDR3 is 13 amino acids long. V was clipped by 4 bases and J by 5 bases, with 11 bases between them. Per germline, CDR1 GTSNPN and CDR2 SVGIG (reference sequence).

This clonotype was seen only a few times. The chain uses TRBV2 and TRBJ2-2; 9 nucleotides align to TRBD1. Unmatched junction bases numbered 3, after V lost 6 bases and J lost 1 base. This CDR3 comprises 15 residues. CDR1 and CDR2 from the germline V gene are SNHLY and FYNNEI. DNA for the CDR3: TGTGCCAGCAGAGGGACAGGGATGAACACCGGGGAGCTGTTTTTT. Translation gives CASRGTGMNTGELFF. Full variable domain (remainder filled in from reference TRBV2 and TRBJ2-2): EPEVTQTPSHQVTQMGQEVILRCVPISNHLYFYWYRQILGQKVEFLVSFYNNEISEKSEIFDDQFSVERPDGSNFTLKIRSTKLEDSAMYFCASRGTGMNTGELFFGEGSRLTVL.

The rearrangement joins TRBV4-1 to TRBJ2-3; TRBD1 matches at 9 bases. This CDR3 contains 17 residues. CDR1 is MGHRA and CDR2 is YSYEKL in the germline V gene. V lost 6 bases and J lost 4; bases outside the gene matches: 14. The DNA for the CDR3 is TGCGCCAGCAGTTCGTCCAGCGGGACAGGGATTTCAGATACGCAGTATTTT. Residues: CASSSSSGTGISDTQYF.

This clonotype was counted between two and nine times. This chain connects TRBV7-9 to TRBJ2-5; 7 positions agree with TRBD1. Germline trimming cut 6 bases from V and 0 bases from J; bases unmatched to any gene: 7. The CDR3 sequence is 15 residues long. Germline V gene data show CDR1 as SEHNR and CDR2 as FQNEAQ (reference sequence). CDR3 region: CASSQLQGYQETQYF. CDR3 nucleotide sequence: TGTGCCAGCAGTCAATTACAGGGGTACCAAGAGACCCAGTACTTC.

A few counts support this clonotype. This rearrangement joins TRBV11-2 to TRBJ2-5; D perhaps matches TRBD1 (5 bases). The germline CDR1 and CDR2 sequences are SGHAT and FQNNGV. Deletions cut 5 bases from V and 3 bases from J, with 13 bases between. The CDR3 is made up of 14 amino acids. CDR3 sequence: CASSPRVLEETQYF. CDR3 nucleotides: TGTGCCAGCAGCCCCAGGGTTTTGGAAGAGACCCAGTACTTC. Combining the CDR3 with reference TRBV11-2 and TRBJ2-5 gives the whole variable domain EAGVAQSPRYKIIEKRQSVAFWCNPISGHATLYWYQQILGQGPKLLIQFQNNGVVDDSQLPKDRFSAERLKGVDSTLKIQPAKLEDSAVYLCASSPRVLEETQYFGPGTRLLVL.

V gene TRBV4-1 combines with J gene TRBJ2-7; no reliable D call. The V end lost 0 bases, the J end lost 0 bases, and 9 bases lay between the germline ends. Germline lookup yields CDR1 MGHRA and CDR2 YSYEKL. The CDR3 loop spans 15 amino acids. CDR3 nucleotides: TGCGCCAGCAGCCAAGATCCGGCAGCCTCCTACGAGCAGTACTTC. Protein product: CASSQDPAASYEQYF.

The table lists this clonotype with a few counts. A much larger clone is a single base away; this may be a read error. This chain joins TRBV5-1 and TRBJ1-1; 7 bases map to TRBD1. The CDR3 has 16 amino acids. Germline loops: CDR1 SGHRS, CDR2 YFSETQ. Here the CDR3 reads CAGSTSDWTGNTEAFF. CDR3 nucleotide sequence: TGCGCCGGCAGTACTTCCGATTGGACAGGTAACACTGAAGCTTTCTTT.

This chain uses TRBV29-1 with TRBJ2-1; the D gene is possibly TRBD2 (5 bases). The CDR3 has 14 residues. V lost 4 bases to trimming and J lost 2 bases, with 12 bases between them. Germline V gene lookup returns CDR1 SQVTM and CDR2 ANQGSEA. The CDR3 sequence: CSVALHGAYNEQFF. DNA for the CDR3: TGCAGCGTTGCACTCCACGGGGCCTACAATGAGCAGTTCTTC.

This clonotype was counted at least ten times. V gene TRBV18 combines with J gene TRBJ2-2; no clear D. V gave up 4 bases and J gave up 2 bases, with 5 bases separating them. Germline V gene data show CDR1 as KGHSH and CDR2 as LQKENI. This CDR3 has 13 amino acids. The CDR3 DNA is TGTGCCAGCTCACGCGTTAACACCGGGGAGCTGTTTTTT. Protein product: CASSRVNTGELFF.

This clonotype was detected many times. The chain employs TRBV27 and TRBJ2-3, with 10 bases lining up with TRBD2. There are 15 residues in the CDR3. J gave up 5 bases and V 7 bases, and 9 bases lay outside the gene matches. The germline gives CDR1 MNHEY, CDR2 SMNVEV (reference sequence). CDR3 nucleotide sequence: TGTGCCAGCAAAGAAGCGGGAGGGCCGGGAGATACGCAGTATTTT. Encoded protein: CASKEAGGPGDTQYF.

This clonotype occurred many times. This chain uses TRBV12-3 or TRBV12-4 with TRBJ2-3, with D perhaps TRBD1 (6 bases). V lost 5 bases and J lost 4, with 19 bases in between. The CDR3 is made up of 16 amino acids. The CDR3 nucleotides are TGTGCCAGCAGTCGAGCCGGGACACGGACATCAGATACGCAGTATTTT. Translating gives CASSRAGTRTSDTQYF.

In its sample, this clonotype was seen a few times. The chain links TRBV3-1 to TRBJ2-7; 7 nucleotides agree with TRBD1. The CDR3 contains 15 residues. The trim removed 3 bases at V and 3 bases at J, leaving 8 bases unmatched. In germline, CDR1 is LGHDT, CDR2 YNNKEL (reference sequence). DNA of the CDR3: TGTGCCAGCAGCCACCCGGGACAGAAAATCTACGAGCAGTACTTC. This gives the protein CASSHPGQKIYEQYF.

This clonotype was seen only a few times. The chain combines TRBV6-1 with TRBJ2-5, with TRBD1 as a possible D gene (5 bases). From germline, CDR1 is MNHNS and CDR2 SASEGT. CDR3 length: 14 residues. V shed 4 bases and J shed 5 bases, with 14 bases lying between them. CDR3 sequence: CASSAQGFQETQYF. DNA of the CDR3: TGTGCCAGCAGTGCCCAGGGTTTTCAGGAGACCCAGTACTTC.

Comments on this clonotype: A much bigger clone sits one base away, suggesting this may be a read error. The chain carries TRBV11-2 and TRBJ2-1; D not resolved. The CDR3 length is 15 residues. Germline loops: CDR1 SGHAT, CDR2 FQNNGV. CDR3 DNA: TGTGCCAGCAGCCAAAAACTAAGCTCCTACACTGAGCAGTTCTTC. It specifies CASSQKLSSYTEQFF.

The chain couples TRBV4-1 to TRBJ2-7; 7 bases map to TRBD2. The CDR3 consists of 17 residues. The V segment lost 0 bases and the J segment 4 bases; nucleotides outside the gene matches: 12. Germline values: CDR1 MGHRA, CDR2 YSYEKL. The CDR3 DNA reads as TGCGCCAGCAGCCAAGATCCTGCGGGACGGGGGGAGTACGAGCAGTACTTC. Protein: CASSQDPAGRGEYEQYF.

There are a few counts of this clonotype. The gene calls are TRBV20-1 and TRBJ2-5; no firm D call. Trimming pared 1 base from V and 5 bases from J, leaving 5 bases between. Looked up from germline, CDR1 is DFQATT and CDR2 is SNEGSKA (reference sequence). This CDR3 region has 11 residues. CDR3 nucleotides: TGCAGTGCTAGAGGAGTGGAGACCCAGTACTTC. As protein: CSARGVETQYF.